What follows are 19 T cell receptor beta chains derived from one specimen sequenced in a study of blood T cell repertoires in COVID-19. Using immunoSEQ multiplex PCR, the repertoire was profiled, and TCRdb retains in-frame clones only, with some absent. This table holds 35,000 or so clones, roughly 88% found once. The source material was peripheral blood. All receptors come from a man between 65 and 80 years old with acute or convalescent COVID-19.

The chain joins TRBV5-4 to TRBJ1-1; D may be TRBD1 (6 bases). The CDR3 consists of 13 residues. The V end lost 1 base, the J end lost 11 bases, and 15 bases lay between the germline ends. Germline-derived CDR1 and CDR2 are SGHNT and YYREEE (reference sequence). The CDR3: CASSLREGGKAFF. DNA for the CDR3: TGTGCCAGCAGCTTGCGGGAGGGGGGGAAGGCTTTCTTT. The variable domain in full, with the rest retrieved from reference TRBV5-4 and TRBJ1-1, is ETGVTQSPTHLIKTRGQQVTLRCSSQSGHNTVSWYQQALGQGPQFIFQYYREEENGRGNFPPRFSGLQFPNYSSELNVNALELDDSALYLCASSLREGGKAFFGQGTRLTVV.

To note about this clone: Mismatch with germline at one junction end may stem from a read error. V usage is TRBV6-2 or TRBV6-3 and J usage is TRBJ1-2; 7 nucleotides line up with TRBD1. Germline-derived CDR1 and CDR2 are MNHEY and SVGEGT. The CDR3 spans 16 residues. The CDR3 DNA sequence: TGTGCCAGCAGTGACTCCGAAGGGGGCGAAAACTATGGCTACACCTTC. As protein: CASSDSEGGENYGYTF.

V gene TRBV7-2 combines with J gene TRBJ2-7; a possible D gene is TRBD2 (6 bases). The CDR3 loop spans 14 amino acids. Germline loops: CDR1 SGHTA, CDR2 FQGNSA. Trimming stripped 2 bases from V and 7 bases from J, with 15 bases between. This CDR3 is CASSLPGGIGEQYF. The CDR3 DNA sequence: TGTGCCAGCAGCTTACCGGGCGGGATAGGGGAGCAGTACTTC.

V usage is TRBV3-1 (or the pseudogene TRBV3-2) and J usage is TRBJ2-7; 7 nucleotides line up with TRBD2. This CDR3 has 15 residues. The ends lost 3 bases at V and 3 bases at J; junction bases unmatched: 8. Per germline, CDR1 LGHDT and CDR2 YNNKEL (reference sequence). Written as DNA, the CDR3 is TGTGCCAGCAGCCAGATAAACGGGACTAACTACGAGCAGTACTTC. As protein: CASSQINGTNYEQYF.

The chain joins TRBV18 to TRBJ1-1; D is unclear. From germline, CDR1 is KGHSH and CDR2 LQKENI. V lost 5 bases to trimming and J lost 4 bases, with 11 bases between them. This CDR3 is built from 13 residues. CDR3 nucleotide sequence: TGTGCCAGCTCAAAAGAGGAGAGCACTGAAGCTTTCTTT. Translated, it gives CASSKEESTEAFF.

V is TRBV9 and J is TRBJ1-3, with D unresolved. Germline V gives CDR1 SGDLS, CDR2 YYNGEE. This CDR3 has 18 residues. V gave up 3 bases and J gave up 0 bases, with 19 bases separating them. CDR3 nucleotide sequence: TGTGCCAGCAGCGGGTCATTGTTTGGATCGGGCTCTGGAAACACCATATATTTT. This encodes CASSGSLFGSGSGNTIYF.

The chain joins TRBV7-9 to TRBJ2-6; 7 nucleotides match TRBD2. Germline V gene sequence: CDR1 SEHNR, CDR2 FQNEAQ (reference sequence). The CDR3 contains 17 residues. Trimming removed 5 bases from V and 1 base from J; junction bases left unmatched: 8. For the CDR3, the DNA is TGTGCCAGCAGCGGTAGCGTGCGGGGGTCTGGGGCCAACGTCCTGACTTTC. Translated, it gives CASSGSVRGSGANVLTF.

The V call is TRBV29-1, the J call TRBJ2-1; 10 bases are a match to TRBD2. This CDR3 contains 16 residues. The trim removed 6 bases at V and 8 bases at J, leaving 16 bases unmatched. The germline V gene has CDR1 SQVTM and CDR2 ANQGSEA. CDR3 region: CSVQGSASGSFDEQFF. DNA for the CDR3: TGCAGCGTCCAGGGCTCAGCTAGCGGGAGTTTCGATGAGCAGTTCTTC.

The rearrangement uses TRBV7-3 and TRBJ2-7, with 12 bases matching TRBD2. V was clipped by 4 bases and J by 2 bases; unmatched bases: 6. Germline CDR1 SGHTA, CDR2 FQGTGA. The CDR3 runs to 16 residues. CDR3 protein: CASSSQLAGGPYEQYF. For the CDR3, the DNA is TGTGCCAGCAGCTCCCAACTAGCGGGAGGACCCTACGAGCAGTACTTC.

The chain couples TRBV7-3 to TRBJ2-2; 8 bases are shared with TRBD1. V trimming: 5 bases; J trimming: 6 bases; junction bases outside the gene matches: 5. The CDR3 is 14 amino acids. Germline lookup yields CDR1 SGHTA and CDR2 FQGTGA. The chain's CDR3 is CASSATGESGELFF. The CDR3, as DNA: TGTGCCAGCAGCGCGACAGGGGAATCCGGGGAGCTGTTTTTT.

The rearrangement joins TRBV7-3 to TRBJ2-2; possible D gene TRBD2, 6 bases. The length of the CDR3 is 17 residues. V shed 1 base and J shed 0 bases, with 12 bases lying between them. Germline V gives CDR1 SGHTA, CDR2 FQGTGA. CDR3 amino acids: CASSLIIGGANTGELFF. CDR3 nucleotides: TGTGCCAGCAGCTTAATCATAGGCGGGGCGAACACCGGGGAGCTGTTTTTT.

The genes are TRBV19 and TRBJ1-2, with 8 bases fitting TRBD1. J was trimmed by 9 bases and V by 5 bases; bases with no gene match: 8. Germline V lookup: CDR1 LNHDA, CDR2 SQIVND (reference sequence). This CDR3 is built from 13 residues. As DNA, the CDR3 is TGTGCCAGTAGTGGGCAGGGGGCTCGAAGCTACACCTTC. Translation gives CASSGQGARSYTF.

This chain joins TRBV4-3 and TRBJ1-4; possibly TRBD1 for D (5 bases). The CDR3 contains 15 residues. Germline CDR1 is LGHNA and CDR2 is YSLEER. Deletions cut 4 bases from V and 7 bases from J, with 16 bases between. The CDR3: CASSPGGGVGEKLFF. The CDR3 DNA sequence: TGCGCCAGCAGCCCGGGTGGGGGGGTAGGTGAAAAACTGTTTTTT.

The V call is TRBV9, the J call TRBJ1-1; maybe TRBD1 (5 bases). Per germline, CDR1 SGDLS and CDR2 YYNGEE. V was shortened by 1 base and J by 1 base, with 8 bases between the two germline ends. The CDR3 totals 14 residues. CDR3 in amino acids: CASSVTGTNTEAFF. CDR3 sequence (DNA): TGTGCCAGCAGCGTAACAGGAACGAACACTGAAGCTTTCTTT.

This CDR3 is CASSRGGGLSTDTQYF. The CDR3 DNA follows: TGTGCCAGCAGCCGAGGTGGCGGCTTGTCCACAGATACGCAGTATTTT. This sequence joins TRBV27 and TRBJ2-3; D unresolved. The CDR3 is made up of 16 amino acids. The germline gives CDR1 MNHEY, CDR2 SMNVEV (reference sequence). V lost 6 bases and J lost 2, with 18 bases in between.

The rearrangement joins TRBV6-6 to TRBJ2-5; 8 bases agree with TRBD1. The trim removed 4 bases at V and 4 bases at J, leaving 2 bases unmatched. Germline-derived CDR1 and CDR2 are MNHNY and SVGAGI (reference sequence). This CDR3 is built from 13 residues. The CDR3 is CASSSTGVETQYF. In nucleotides, the CDR3 is TGTGCCAGCAGTTCGACAGGGGTAGAGACCCAGTACTTC.

J is TRBJ2-4 and V is TRBV7-2; 9 nucleotides match TRBD1. CDR1 is SGHTA, CDR2 FQGNSA, per germline. V was pared by 0 bases and J by 8 bases, with 11 bases of the junction left unmatched. CDR3 size: 17 residues. The DNA for the CDR3 is TGTGCCAGCAGCTTAGCGCGGGGGAGGGGACAGGGCGACATTCAGTACTTC. Translated, it gives CASSLARGRGQGDIQYF. Complete variable domain (other parts from reference TRBV7-2 and TRBJ2-4): GAGVSQSPSNKVTEKGKDVELRCDPISGHTALYWYRQSLGQGLEFLIYFQGNSAPDKSGLPSDRFSAERTGGSVSTLTIQRTQQEDSAVYLCASSLARGRGQGDIQYFGAGTRLSVL.

The chain carries TRBV24-1 and TRBJ2-2; 8 positions agree with TRBD1. There are 15 residues in the CDR3. V lost 9 bases and J lost 5; bases outside the gene matches: 10. The germline CDR1 and CDR2 sequences are KGHDR and SFDVKD. The CDR3 DNA sequence: TGTGCCACCGAACAGGGGGGAAAAAGGACCGGGGAGCTGTTTTTT. Amino acids: CATEQGGKRTGELFF.

The chain is built from TRBV19 and TRBJ2-7; tentative D call: TRBD1 (5 bases). The CDR3 length is 13 residues. The V end lost 0 bases, the J end lost 4 bases, and 7 bases lay between the germline ends. In germline, CDR1 is LNHDA, CDR2 SQIVND (reference sequence). The CDR3 spells CASSIDQGYEQYF. CDR3 nucleotides: TGTGCCAGTAGTATAGATCAGGGTTACGAGCAGTACTTC.